Only a few counts were recorded for the clone carrying this T cell receptor beta chain. What it binds is unknown. Libraries were prepared by immunoSEQ multiplex PCR; TCRdb keeps only in-frame clonotypes and omits some of them. There are a few hundred thousand clones in the sample; roughly 70% occur only once, and under 13% lies in the top ten. Subsets obtained from CD4+ cells comprised CD45RA+ naive and CD45RA-negative memory cells. This sample stems from a study of shared clonotypes between healthy human individuals. The study's findings and limits: Unshared clonotypes carried lower generation probabilities than those common to all four donors.

The CDR3 is made up of 15 amino acids. V lost 2 bases and J 8 bases, leaving 14 bases between the germline ends. Germline loops: CDR1 SGHDT, CDR2 YYEEEE. This receptor was identified in a man aged 25 to 40 in good health. The sequencing input was memory CD4+ T cells sorted from blood. Noted subset: CD45RA-negative fraction. The V call is TRBV5-6, the J call TRBJ1-6; tentatively, D is TRBD1 (5 bases). The chain's CDR3 is CASSFADGQYSPLHF. The CDR3 DNA follows: TGTGCCAGCAGCTTTGCTGACGGACAATATTCACCCCTCCACTTT.